This T cell receptor beta chain was identified in a study of blood T cells in healthy people across ages. Each sample yielded at least 6 micrograms of PBMC total RNA. As to this clonotype: The antigen is unknown.

Points from the study as a whole: Naive and antigen-experienced cells could not be conclusively compared, given unsorted PBMCs. Estimates of total diversity, which came from one million sequenced T cells, were considered to be underestimates.

Through a sample-barcoded 5' primer and a J-beta primer mix, a second PCR was run for roughly 7 to 11 cycles. Template switching added a 12-random-nucleotide identifier to every cDNA molecule. TCRdb reprocessed the 5' RACE reads via MiXCR and lists one record per CDR3 protein. The table records a few hundred thousand distinct CDR3 sequences, 25% to 30% of them present only once. This TCR was recovered from a woman in her 70s in good health. Sequenced material: blood.

As DNA, the CDR3 is TGTGCCAGCAGTGATAAGGGTGGGGTGGGTGAGCAGTTCTTC. It encodes CASSDKGGVGEQFF. V and J are TRBV25-1 and TRBJ2-5; D is undetermined. The J call is doubtful: the DNA matches TRBJ2-1 better. The germline gives CDR1 MGHDK, CDR2 SYGVNS. The CDR3 totals 14 residues.